This entry concerns a single TCR beta chain. This CDR3 is also generated by other DNA sequences in the sample. TCRdb's table, derived via immunoSEQ multiplex PCR, lists solely in-frame clones and lacks some. The sample consists of roughly 45,000 clones, about 90% of them appearing once. Germline V gene sequence: CDR1 MDHEN, CDR2 SYDVKM. CDR3 length equals 14 residues. Trimming left V 5 bases short and J 1 base short, with 6 bases between. This sample was included in a study of regulatory and conventional T cells in RAG deficiency. Conventional CD4+ T cells were sorted from blood as CD25-low CD127-high cells. The sample also formed part of further work on regulatory T cells. That source reports: Primers: 52 TRBV forward and 13 TRBJ reverse.

The TCR originated in a human donor in good health. The chain combines TRBV28 with TRBJ2-6, with D uncertain. Sequencing was done on a sample of CD4+ effector T cells sorted from blood. CDR3 residues: CASSQVSGANVLTF. CDR3 DNA: TGTGCCAGCAGTCAGGTTTCTGGGGCCAACGTCCTGACTTTC.